Listed below are T cell receptor beta chains from one sample, sequenced in a study of blood T cell repertoires in COVID-19. Sequenced by immunoSEQ multiplex PCR; TCRdb stores in-frame clones only, minus some. The sample carries 250,000 to 350,000 clones, around 89% recorded once. The sample consisted of peripheral blood. These receptors all stem from a man aged 25-45 years with acute or convalescent COVID-19. Each CDR3 is given with its conserved first and last residue. The D gene is left open where the match is weak.

D gene: .; V gene: TRBV9; CDR3 length: 12; J gene: TRBJ2-1; CDR3 protein: CASSAGENEQFF
D gene: TRBD2; V gene: TRBV7-7; CDR3 length: 15; J gene: TRBJ2-7; CDR3 protein: CASSPNAGTSGEQYF
D gene: .; V gene: TRBV5-6; CDR3 length: 15; J gene: TRBJ2-1; CDR3 protein: CASSLEREFYNEQFF
D gene: .; V gene: TRBV6-5; CDR3 length: 13; J gene: TRBJ2-2; CDR3 protein: CATTSSTPGELFF
D gene: TRBD2; V gene: TRBV9; CDR3 length: 16; J gene: TRBJ2-5; CDR3 protein: CASSATGLAGWETQYF
D gene: .; V gene: TRBV5-8; CDR3 length: 13; J gene: TRBJ1-5; CDR3 protein: CASSHGLHQPQHF
D gene: TRBD1; V gene: TRBV19; CDR3 length: 16; J gene: TRBJ1-3; CDR3 protein: CASSPGQGSPGNTIYF
D gene: TRBD2; V gene: TRBV7-9; CDR3 length: 14; J gene: TRBJ2-3; CDR3 protein: CASSSSGTTDTQYF
D gene: .; V gene: TRBV5-1; CDR3 length: 14; J gene: TRBJ1-1; CDR3 protein: CASSLAGSHTEAFF
D gene: TRBD1; V gene: TRBV6-5; CDR3 length: 15; J gene: TRBJ1-6; CDR3 protein: CASSYSWTGGSPLHF